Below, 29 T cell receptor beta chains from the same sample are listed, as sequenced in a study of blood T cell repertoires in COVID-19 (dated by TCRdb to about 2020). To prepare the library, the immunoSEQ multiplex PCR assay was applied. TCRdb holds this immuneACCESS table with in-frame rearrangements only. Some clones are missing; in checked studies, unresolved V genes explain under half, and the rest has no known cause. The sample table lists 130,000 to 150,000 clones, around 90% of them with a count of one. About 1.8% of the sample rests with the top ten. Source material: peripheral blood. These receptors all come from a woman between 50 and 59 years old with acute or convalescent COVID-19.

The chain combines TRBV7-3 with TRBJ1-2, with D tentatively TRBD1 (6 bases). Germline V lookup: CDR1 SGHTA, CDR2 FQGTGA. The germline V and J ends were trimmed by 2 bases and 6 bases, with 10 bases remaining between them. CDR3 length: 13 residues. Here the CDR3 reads CASSLRRGHGYTF. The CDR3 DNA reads TGTGCCAGCAGCTTACGCAGGGGTCATGGCTACACCTTC.

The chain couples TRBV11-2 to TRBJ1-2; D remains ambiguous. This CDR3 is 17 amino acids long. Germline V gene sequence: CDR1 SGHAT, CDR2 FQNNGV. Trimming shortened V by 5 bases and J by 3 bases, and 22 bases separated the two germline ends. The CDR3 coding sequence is TGTGCCAGCAGCCCTACTAACGTGCACCCGTTGGACTATGGCTACACCTTC. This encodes CASSPTNVHPLDYGYTF. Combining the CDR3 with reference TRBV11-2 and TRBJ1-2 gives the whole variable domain EAGVAQSPRYKIIEKRQSVAFWCNPISGHATLYWYQQILGQGPKLLIQFQNNGVVDDSQLPKDRFSAERLKGVDSTLKIQPAKLEDSAVYLCASSPTNVHPLDYGYTFGSGTRLTVV.

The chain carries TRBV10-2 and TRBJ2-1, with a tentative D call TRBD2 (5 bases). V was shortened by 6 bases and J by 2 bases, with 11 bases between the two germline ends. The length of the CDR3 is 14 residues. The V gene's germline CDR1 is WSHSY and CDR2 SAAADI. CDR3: CASSPGFAYNEQFF. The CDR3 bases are TGCGCCAGCAGCCCGGGATTCGCCTACAATGAGCAGTTCTTC.

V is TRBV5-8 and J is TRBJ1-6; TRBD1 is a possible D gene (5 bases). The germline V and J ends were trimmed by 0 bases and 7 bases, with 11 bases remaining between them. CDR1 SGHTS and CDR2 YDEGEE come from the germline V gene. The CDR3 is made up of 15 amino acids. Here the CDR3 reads CASSLGRGYNSPLHF. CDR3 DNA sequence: TGTGCCAGCAGCTTGGGAAGGGGCTACAATTCACCCCTCCACTTT.

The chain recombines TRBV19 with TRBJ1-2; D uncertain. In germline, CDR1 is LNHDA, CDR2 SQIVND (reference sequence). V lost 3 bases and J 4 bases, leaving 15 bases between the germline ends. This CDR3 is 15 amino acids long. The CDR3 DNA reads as TGTGCCAGTAGTATTGGGCAAGTTCCCTCCTATGGCTACACCTTC. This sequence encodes CASSIGQVPSYGYTF.

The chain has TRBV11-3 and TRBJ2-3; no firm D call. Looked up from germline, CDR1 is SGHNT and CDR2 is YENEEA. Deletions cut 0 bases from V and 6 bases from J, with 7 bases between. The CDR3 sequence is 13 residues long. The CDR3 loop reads CASSLDPVDTQYF. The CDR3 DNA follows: TGTGCCAGCAGCTTAGATCCCGTCGATACGCAGTATTTT. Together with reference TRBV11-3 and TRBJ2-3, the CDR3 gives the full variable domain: EAGVVQSPRYKIIEKKQPVAFWCNPISGHNTLYWYLQNLGQGPELLIRYENEEAVDDSQLPKDRFSAERLKGVDSTLKIQPAELGDSAVYLCASSLDPVDTQYFGPGTRLTVL.

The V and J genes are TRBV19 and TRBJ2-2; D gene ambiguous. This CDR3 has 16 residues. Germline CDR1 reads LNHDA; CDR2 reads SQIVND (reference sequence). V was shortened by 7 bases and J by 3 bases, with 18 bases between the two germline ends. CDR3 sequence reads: CASTQQARWDTGELFF. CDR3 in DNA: TGTGCCAGTACACAGCAGGCCAGGTGGGACACCGGGGAGCTGTTTTTT.

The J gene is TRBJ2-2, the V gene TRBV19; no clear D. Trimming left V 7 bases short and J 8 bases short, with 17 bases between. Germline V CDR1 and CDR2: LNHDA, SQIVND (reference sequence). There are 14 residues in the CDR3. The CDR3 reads CASKWVGPEGELFF. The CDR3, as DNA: TGTGCCAGTAAATGGGTAGGCCCGGAGGGGGAGCTGTTTTTT.

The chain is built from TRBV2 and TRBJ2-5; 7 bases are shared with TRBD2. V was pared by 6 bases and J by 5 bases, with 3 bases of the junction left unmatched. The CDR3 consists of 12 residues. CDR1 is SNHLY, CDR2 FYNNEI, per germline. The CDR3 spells CASSGLGETQYF. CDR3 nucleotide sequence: TGTGCCAGCAGCGGACTAGGCGAGACCCAGTACTTC. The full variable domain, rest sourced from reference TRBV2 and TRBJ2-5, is EPEVTQTPSHQVTQMGQEVILRCVPISNHLYFYWYRQILGQKVEFLVSFYNNEISEKSEIFDDQFSVERPDGSNFTLKIRSTKLEDSAMYFCASSGLGETQYFGPGTRLLVL.

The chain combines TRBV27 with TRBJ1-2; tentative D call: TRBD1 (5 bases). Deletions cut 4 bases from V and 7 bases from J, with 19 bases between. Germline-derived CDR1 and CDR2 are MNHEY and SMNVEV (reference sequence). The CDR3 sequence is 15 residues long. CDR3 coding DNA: TGTGCCAGCAGTTACACCACTTCAGGGTGGGGTGGCTACACCTTC. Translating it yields CASSYTTSGWGGYTF.

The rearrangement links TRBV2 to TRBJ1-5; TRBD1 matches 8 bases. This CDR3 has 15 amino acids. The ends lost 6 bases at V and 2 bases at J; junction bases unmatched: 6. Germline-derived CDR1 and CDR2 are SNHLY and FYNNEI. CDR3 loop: CASSRDRLRNQPQHF. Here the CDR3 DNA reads TGTGCCAGCAGCCGGGACAGGTTGCGCAATCAGCCCCAGCATTTT.

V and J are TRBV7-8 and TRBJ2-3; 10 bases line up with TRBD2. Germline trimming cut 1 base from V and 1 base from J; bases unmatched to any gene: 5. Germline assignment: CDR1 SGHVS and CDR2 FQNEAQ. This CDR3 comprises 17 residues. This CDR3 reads CASSLVTSGIGTDTQYF. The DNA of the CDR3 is TGTGCCAGCAGCTTAGTAACTAGCGGGATTGGCACAGATACGCAGTATTTT.

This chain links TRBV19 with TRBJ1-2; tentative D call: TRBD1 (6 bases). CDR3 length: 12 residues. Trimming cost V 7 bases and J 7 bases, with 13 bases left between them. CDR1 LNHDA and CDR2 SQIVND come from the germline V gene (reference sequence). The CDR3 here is CASIQGSAGYTF. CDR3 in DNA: TGTGCCAGTATTCAGGGGAGTGCTGGCTACACCTTC.

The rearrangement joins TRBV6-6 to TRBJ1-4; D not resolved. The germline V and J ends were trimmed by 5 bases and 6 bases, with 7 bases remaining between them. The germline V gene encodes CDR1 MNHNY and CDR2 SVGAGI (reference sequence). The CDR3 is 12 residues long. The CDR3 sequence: CASSAQHEKLFF. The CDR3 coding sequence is TGTGCCAGCAGTGCACAGCATGAAAAACTGTTTTTT.

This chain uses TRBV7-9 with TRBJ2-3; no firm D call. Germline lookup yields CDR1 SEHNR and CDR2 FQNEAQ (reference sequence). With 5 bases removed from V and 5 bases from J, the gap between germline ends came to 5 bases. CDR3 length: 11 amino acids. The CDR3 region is CASSIRDTQYF. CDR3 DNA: TGTGCCAGCAGCATCAGAGATACGCAGTATTTT.

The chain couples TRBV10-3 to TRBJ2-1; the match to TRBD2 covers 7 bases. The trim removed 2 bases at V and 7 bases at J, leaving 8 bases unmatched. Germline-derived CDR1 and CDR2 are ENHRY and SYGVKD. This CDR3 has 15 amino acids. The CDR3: CAISEGWEGINEQFF. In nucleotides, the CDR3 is TGTGCCATCAGTGAGGGGTGGGAGGGTATTAATGAGCAGTTCTTC.

The CDR3: CASSINFVSSGEQYF. As DNA, the CDR3 is TGTGCCAGTAGTATCAATTTCGTGTCCTCGGGCGAGCAGTACTTC. V gene TRBV19 combines with J gene TRBJ2-7; D gene unclear. CDR1 and CDR2 (germline): LNHDA, SQIVND (reference sequence). Deletions cut 3 bases from V and 6 bases from J, with 18 bases between. CDR3 length: 15 amino acids.

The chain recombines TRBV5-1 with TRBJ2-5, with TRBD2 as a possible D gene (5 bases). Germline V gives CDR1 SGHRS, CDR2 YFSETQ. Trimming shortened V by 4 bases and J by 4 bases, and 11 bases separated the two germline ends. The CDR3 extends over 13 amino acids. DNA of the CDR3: TGCGCCAGCAGCGGAATAGCGTCAGAGACCCAGTACTTC. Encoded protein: CASSGIASETQYF.

The CDR3 region is CASTKTGGRSPLHF. The CDR3 DNA reads as TGTGCCAGCACCAAGACAGGGGGCCGTTCACCCCTCCACTTT. This chain joins TRBV5-4 and TRBJ1-6, with 10 bases aligning to TRBD1. The CDR3 contains 14 residues. Looked up from germline, CDR1 is SGHNT and CDR2 is YYREEE (reference sequence). With 6 bases clipped from V and 9 bases from J, the junction kept 6 bases outside the gene matches.

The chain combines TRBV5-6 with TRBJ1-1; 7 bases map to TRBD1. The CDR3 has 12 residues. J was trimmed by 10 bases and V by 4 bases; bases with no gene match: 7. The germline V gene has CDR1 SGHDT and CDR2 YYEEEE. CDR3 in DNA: TGTGCCAGCAGCCGGACGACAGGGAGAGCTTTCTTT. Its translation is CASSRTTGRAFF.

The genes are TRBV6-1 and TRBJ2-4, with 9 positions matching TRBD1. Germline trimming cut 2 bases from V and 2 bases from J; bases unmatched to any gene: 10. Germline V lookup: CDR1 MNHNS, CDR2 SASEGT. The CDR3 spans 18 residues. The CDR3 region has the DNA TGTGCCAGCAGTGAAAGGGGACAGGGCCCTACCACCAAAAACATTCAGTACTTC. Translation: CASSERGQGPTTKNIQYF.

The CDR3 protein is CASSGSGIDEQYF. The CDR3 nucleotides are TGTGCCAGTAGTGGATCAGGGATCGACGAGCAGTACTTC. The chain has TRBV19 and TRBJ2-7; D possibly corresponds to TRBD1 (5 bases). From germline, CDR1 is LNHDA and CDR2 SQIVND (reference sequence). V was shortened by 5 bases and J by 5 bases, with 13 bases between the two germline ends. This CDR3 comprises 13 residues.

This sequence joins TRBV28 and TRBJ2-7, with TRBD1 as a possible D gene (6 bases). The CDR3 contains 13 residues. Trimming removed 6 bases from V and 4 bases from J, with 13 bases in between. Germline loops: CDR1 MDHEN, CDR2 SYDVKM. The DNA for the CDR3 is TGTGCCAGCAGCCCCGGACAGCTTTACGAGCAGTACTTC. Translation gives CASSPGQLYEQYF.

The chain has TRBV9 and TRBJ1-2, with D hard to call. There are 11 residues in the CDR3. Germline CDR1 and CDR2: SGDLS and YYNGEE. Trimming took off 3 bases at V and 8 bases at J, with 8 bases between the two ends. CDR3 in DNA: TGTGCCAGCAGCGGCTGGCAGGGCTACACCTTC. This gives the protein CASSGWQGYTF.

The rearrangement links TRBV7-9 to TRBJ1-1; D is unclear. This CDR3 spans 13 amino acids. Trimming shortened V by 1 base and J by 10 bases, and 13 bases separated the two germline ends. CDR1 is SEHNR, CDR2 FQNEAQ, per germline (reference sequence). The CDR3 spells CASSLVNLPGAFF. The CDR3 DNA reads TGTGCCAGCAGCTTAGTAAACCTACCGGGAGCTTTCTTT.

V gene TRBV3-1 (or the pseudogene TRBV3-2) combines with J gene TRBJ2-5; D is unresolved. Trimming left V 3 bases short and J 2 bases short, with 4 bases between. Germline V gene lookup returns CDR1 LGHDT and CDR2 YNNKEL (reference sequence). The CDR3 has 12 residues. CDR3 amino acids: CASSQLQETQYF. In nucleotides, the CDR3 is TGTGCCAGCAGCCAGTTACAAGAGACCCAGTACTTC.

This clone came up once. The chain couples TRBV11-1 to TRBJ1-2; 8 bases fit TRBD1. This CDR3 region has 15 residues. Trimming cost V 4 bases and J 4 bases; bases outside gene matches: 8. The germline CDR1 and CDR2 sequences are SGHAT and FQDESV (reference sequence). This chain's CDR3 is CASSSAGGFIYGYTF. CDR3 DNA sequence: TGTGCCAGCAGCTCAGCAGGGGGCTTCATCTATGGCTACACCTTC.

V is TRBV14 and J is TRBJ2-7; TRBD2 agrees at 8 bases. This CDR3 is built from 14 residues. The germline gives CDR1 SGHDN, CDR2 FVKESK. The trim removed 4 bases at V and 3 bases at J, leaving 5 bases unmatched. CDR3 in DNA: TGTGCCAGCAGCCCTACTAGCGGATACTACGAGCAGTACTTC. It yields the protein CASSPTSGYYEQYF.

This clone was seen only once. The CDR3 spells CASSVGPDTEAFF. DNA for the CDR3: TGTGCCAGCAGCGTAGGGCCAGACACTGAAGCTTTCTTT. The chain employs TRBV9 and TRBJ1-1, with D uncertain. This CDR3 comprises 13 residues. Germline values: CDR1 SGDLS, CDR2 YYNGEE. V lost 0 bases, J lost 3 bases, and 6 bases lay in between.